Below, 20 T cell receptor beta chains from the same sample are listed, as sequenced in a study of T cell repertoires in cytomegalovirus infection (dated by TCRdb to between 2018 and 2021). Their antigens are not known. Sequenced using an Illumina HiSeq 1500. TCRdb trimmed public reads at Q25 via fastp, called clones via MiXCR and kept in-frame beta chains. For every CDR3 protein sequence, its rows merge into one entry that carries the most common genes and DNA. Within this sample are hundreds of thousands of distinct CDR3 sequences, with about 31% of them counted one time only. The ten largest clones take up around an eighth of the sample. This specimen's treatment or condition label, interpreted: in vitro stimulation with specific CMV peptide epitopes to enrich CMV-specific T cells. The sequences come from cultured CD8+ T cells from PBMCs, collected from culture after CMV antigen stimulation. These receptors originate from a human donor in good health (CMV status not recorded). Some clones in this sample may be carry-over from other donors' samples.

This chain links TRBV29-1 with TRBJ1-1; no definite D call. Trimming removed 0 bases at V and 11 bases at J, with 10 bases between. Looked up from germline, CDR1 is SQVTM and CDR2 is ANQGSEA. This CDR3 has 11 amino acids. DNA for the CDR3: TGCAGCGTTGAAGATCCTGGATGGGCTTTCTTT. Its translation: CSVEDPGWAFF. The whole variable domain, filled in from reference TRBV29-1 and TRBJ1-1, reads SAVISQKPSRDICQRGTSLTIQCQVDSQVTMMFWYRQQPGQSLTLIATANQGSEATYESGFVIDKFPISRPNLTFSTLTVSNMSPEDSSIYLCSVEDPGWAFFGQGTRLTVV.

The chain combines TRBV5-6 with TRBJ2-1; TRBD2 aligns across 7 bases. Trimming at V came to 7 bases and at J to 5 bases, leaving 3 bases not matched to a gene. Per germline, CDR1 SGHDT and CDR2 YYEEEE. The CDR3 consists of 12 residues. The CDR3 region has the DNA TGTGCCAGCGACCGGGGGGACAATGAGCAGTTCTTC. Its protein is CASDRGDNEQFF.

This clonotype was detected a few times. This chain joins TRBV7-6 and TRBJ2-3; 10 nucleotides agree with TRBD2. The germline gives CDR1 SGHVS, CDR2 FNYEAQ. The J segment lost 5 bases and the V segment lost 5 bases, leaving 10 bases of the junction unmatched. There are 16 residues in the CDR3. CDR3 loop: CASSAQLAGLVDTQYF. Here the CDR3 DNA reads TGTGCCAGCAGCGCACAACTAGCGGGGCTGGTAGATACGCAGTATTTT.

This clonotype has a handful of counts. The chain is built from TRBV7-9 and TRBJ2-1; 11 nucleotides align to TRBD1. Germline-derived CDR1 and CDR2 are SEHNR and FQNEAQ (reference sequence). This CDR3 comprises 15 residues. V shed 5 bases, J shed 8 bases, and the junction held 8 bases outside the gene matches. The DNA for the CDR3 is TGTGCCAGCAGCAAACGGGACAGGGGGATCGATGAGCAGTTCTTC. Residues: CASSKRDRGIDEQFF.

CDR3 coding DNA: TGTGCCAGTAGTATAAGGCCCCAAGATGGGTATAGGGACATTCAGTACTTC. Translated, it gives CASSIRPQDGYRDIQYF. The rearrangement uses TRBV19 and TRBJ2-4, with D unresolved. The CDR3 spans 17 residues. V lost 2 bases and J lost 8, with 22 bases in between. Per germline, CDR1 LNHDA and CDR2 SQIVND (reference sequence).

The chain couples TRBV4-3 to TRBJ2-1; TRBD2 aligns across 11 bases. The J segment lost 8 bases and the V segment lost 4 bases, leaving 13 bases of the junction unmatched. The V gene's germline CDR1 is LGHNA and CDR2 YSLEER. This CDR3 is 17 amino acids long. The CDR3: CASSPLAGGSQHYEQFF. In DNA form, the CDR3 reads TGCGCCAGCAGCCCGCTAGCGGGGGGATCACAGCACTATGAGCAGTTCTTC.

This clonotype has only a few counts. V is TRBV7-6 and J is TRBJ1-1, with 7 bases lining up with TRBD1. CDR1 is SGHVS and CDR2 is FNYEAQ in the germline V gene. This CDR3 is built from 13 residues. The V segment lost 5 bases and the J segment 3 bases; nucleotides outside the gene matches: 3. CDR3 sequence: CASSQGGHTEAFF. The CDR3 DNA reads TGTGCCAGCAGCCAGGGGGGGCACACTGAAGCTTTCTTT. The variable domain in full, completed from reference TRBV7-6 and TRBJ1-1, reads GAGVSQSPRYKVTKRGQDVALRCDPISGHVSLYWYRQALGQGPEFLTYFNYEAQQDKSGLPNDRFSAERPEGSISTLTIQRTEQRDSAMYRCASSQGGHTEAFFGQGTRLTVV.

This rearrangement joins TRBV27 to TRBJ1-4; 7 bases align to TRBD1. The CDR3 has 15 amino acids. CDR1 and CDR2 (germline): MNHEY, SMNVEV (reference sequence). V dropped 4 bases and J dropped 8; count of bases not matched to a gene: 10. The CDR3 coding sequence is TGTGCCAGCAGTTCCACGACAGGGTACTTCGAAAAACTGTTTTTT. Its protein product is CASSSTTGYFEKLFF.

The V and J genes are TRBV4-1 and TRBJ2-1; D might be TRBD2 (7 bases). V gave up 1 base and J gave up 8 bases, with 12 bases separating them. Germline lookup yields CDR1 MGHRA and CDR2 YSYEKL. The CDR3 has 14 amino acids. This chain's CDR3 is CASSQGGGAHEQFF. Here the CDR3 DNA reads TGCGCCAGCAGCCAAGGGGGGGGGGCCCATGAGCAGTTCTTC.

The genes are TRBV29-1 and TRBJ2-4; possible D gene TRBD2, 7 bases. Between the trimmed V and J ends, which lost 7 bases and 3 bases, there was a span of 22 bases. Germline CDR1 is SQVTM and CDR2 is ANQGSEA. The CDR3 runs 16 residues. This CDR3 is CSAIARRGGDKNIQYF. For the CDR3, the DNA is TGCAGCGCCATAGCCCGGAGGGGGGGGGACAAAAACATTCAGTACTTC.

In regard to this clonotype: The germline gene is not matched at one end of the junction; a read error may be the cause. The DNA for the CDR3 is TGTGCCAGCAGCTCCGACAGGGGCGGGCTGAACACTGAAGCTTTCTTT. Translated, it gives CASSSDRGGLNTEAFF. The rearrangement joins TRBV5-3 to TRBJ1-1; 8 nucleotides align to TRBD1. TRBV5-3 is marked as an open reading frame, function uncertain. The CDR3 is made up of 16 amino acids.

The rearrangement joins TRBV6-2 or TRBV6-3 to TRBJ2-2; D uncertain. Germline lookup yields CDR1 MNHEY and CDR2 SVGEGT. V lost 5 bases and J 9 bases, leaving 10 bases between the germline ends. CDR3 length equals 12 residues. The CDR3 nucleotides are TGTGCCAGCAGTACCTACGGCCGGGAGCTGTTTTTT. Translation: CASSTYGRELFF.

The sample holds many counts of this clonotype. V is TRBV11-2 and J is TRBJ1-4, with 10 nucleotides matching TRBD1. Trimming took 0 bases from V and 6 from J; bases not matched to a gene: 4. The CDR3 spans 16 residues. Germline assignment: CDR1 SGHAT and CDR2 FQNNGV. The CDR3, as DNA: TGTGCCAGCAGCTTAGAAGGACAGGGGGGAGATGAAAAACTGTTTTTT. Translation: CASSLEGQGGDEKLFF.

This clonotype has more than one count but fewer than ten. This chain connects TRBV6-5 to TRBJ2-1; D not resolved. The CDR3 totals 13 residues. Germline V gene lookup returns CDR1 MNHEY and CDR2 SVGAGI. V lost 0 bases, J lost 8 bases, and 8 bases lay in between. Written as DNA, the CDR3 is TGTGCCAGCAGTTACTCCTACAGCTATGAGCAGTTCTTC. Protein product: CASSYSYSYEQFF.

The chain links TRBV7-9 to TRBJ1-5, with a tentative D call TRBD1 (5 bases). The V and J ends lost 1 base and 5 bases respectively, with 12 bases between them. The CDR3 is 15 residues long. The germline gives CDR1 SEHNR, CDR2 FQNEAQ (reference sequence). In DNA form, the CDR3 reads TGTGCCAGCAGCTTAGATGCGCGGGGGGATCAGCCCCAGCATTTT. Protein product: CASSLDARGDQPQHF.

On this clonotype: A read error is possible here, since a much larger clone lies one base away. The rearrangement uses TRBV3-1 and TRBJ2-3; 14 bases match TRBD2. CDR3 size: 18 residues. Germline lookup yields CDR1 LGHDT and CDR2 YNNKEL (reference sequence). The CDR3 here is CANSPTGTSGRSTDTQYF. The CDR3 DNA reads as TGTGCCAACAGCCCAACTGGGACTAGCGGGAGATCTACAGATACGCAGTATTTT.

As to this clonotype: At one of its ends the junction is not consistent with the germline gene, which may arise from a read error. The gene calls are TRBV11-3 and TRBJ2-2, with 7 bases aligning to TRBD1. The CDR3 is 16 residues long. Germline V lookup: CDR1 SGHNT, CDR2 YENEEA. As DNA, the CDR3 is TGTGCCAGCAGCCCCCCAGGGGGAGCCAACACCGGGGAGCCGTTTTTT. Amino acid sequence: CASSPPGGANTGEPFF. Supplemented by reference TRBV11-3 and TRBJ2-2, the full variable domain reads EAGVVQSPRYKIIEKKQPVAFWCNPISGHNTLYWYLQNLGQGPELLIRYENEEAVDDSQLPKDRFSAERLKGVDSTLKIQPAELGDSAVYLCASSPPGGANTGEPFFGEGSRLTVL.

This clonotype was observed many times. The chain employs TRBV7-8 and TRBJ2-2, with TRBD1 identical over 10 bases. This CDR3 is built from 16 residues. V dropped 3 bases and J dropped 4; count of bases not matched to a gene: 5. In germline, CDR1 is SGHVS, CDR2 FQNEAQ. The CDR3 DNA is TGTGCCAGCAGCTTGGGACAGGGGATACGCACCGGGGAGCTGTTTTTT. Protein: CASSLGQGIRTGELFF.

CDR3 sequence (DNA): TGTGCCATCAGTGGCCCACAGGACAACATGAACACTGAAGCTTTCTTT. Its translation is CAISGPQDNMNTEAFF. V is TRBV10-3 and J is TRBJ1-1, with D maybe TRBD1 (5 bases). There are 16 residues in the CDR3. The germline gives CDR1 ENHRY, CDR2 SYGVKD. V lost 4 bases and J 0 bases, leaving 15 bases between the germline ends.

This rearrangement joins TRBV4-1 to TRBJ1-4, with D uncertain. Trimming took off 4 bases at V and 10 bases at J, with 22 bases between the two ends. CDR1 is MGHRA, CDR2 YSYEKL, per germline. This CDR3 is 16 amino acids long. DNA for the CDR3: TGCGCCAGCAGCCCTCTGTTTCGGGCCGGGGAGAGAAAACTGTTTTTT. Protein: CASSPLFRAGERKLFF.